Sequencing of this T cell receptor beta chain was carried out in a study of T cell responses to AZD1222 COVID-19 vaccine. Some clones are missing from TCRdb's copy, which holds only in-frame ones; the method was immunoSEQ multiplex PCR. Of under 95,000 clones in the sample, 90% are singletons; the top ten hold approximately 1.3%. Second doses at about 4 or about 12 weeks were pooled. The germline V gene encodes CDR1 MDHEN and CDR2 SYDVKM. This CDR3 region has 15 residues. Between the trimmed V and J ends, which lost 5 bases and 4 bases, there was a span of 17 bases. On this clone: Its antigen is unknown.

Study findings and constraints: Donors skewed white British and female; clonal diversity was possibly underestimated.

The sequencing used peripheral blood, collected 28 days after the second AZD1222 dose. The source is an adult who received the AZD1222 COVID-19 vaccine. This sequence joins TRBV28 and TRBJ1-2, with D perhaps TRBD1 (6 bases). This CDR3 reads CASSRIQGPGYGYTF. The CDR3 DNA is TGTGCCAGCAGTAGGATACAGGGCCCAGGCTATGGCTACACCTTC.